Described below is a single TCR beta chain sequence and its context. This CDR3 contains 15 residues. Germline V gives CDR1 KGHSH, CDR2 LQKENI. V shed 8 bases and J shed 1 base, with 14 bases lying between them. The entry originates in a study of radiation and T cells in renal cell carcinoma. Assay: immunoSEQ multiplex PCR; the TCRdb copy retains only in-frame clones and omits some. The table includes more than 120,000 clones, 86% detected once. The time point: blood 4 weeks post-SBRT, at nephrectomy. This sample's treatment: 15 Gy SBRT to primary tumor, nephrectomy 4 weeks later. The clonotype was recovered from a woman aged 45-65 years with renal cell carcinoma. The input for sequencing was blood, taken from a patient whose treatment included radiotherapy and nephrectomy. This rearrangement joins TRBV18 to TRBJ2-2; D is unresolved. CDR3 region: CASPPLWENTGELFF. For the CDR3, the DNA is TGTGCCAGCCCCCCGCTCTGGGAGAACACCGGGGAGCTGTTTTTT.